This T cell receptor (beta chain) appears in the sequencing data of a study of beta chain features in type 1 diabetes. Overall study findings and caveats: These data did not resolve whether HLA type affects TCRB rearrangement.

Expressed TCRB transcripts were sequenced because the isolated RNA had all been reverse transcribed beforehand. Profiled with immunoSEQ multiplex PCR; TCRdb holds only in-frame clones, not every one. The repertoire holds 500,000 to 700,000 clones, with less than 20% as singletons. Germline V gene sequence: CDR1 LNHNV, CDR2 YYDKDF (reference sequence). CDR3 size: 16 residues. V was trimmed by 4 bases and J by 0 bases, leaving 15 bases between them. About this clone: Antigen: not known.

This clonotype was sampled from a man aged 18 to 29 in good health. The sample consisted of naive CD4+ T cells from blood. The V call is TRBV15, the J call TRBJ1-2, with D unclear. DNA for the CDR3: TGTGCCACCAGCACAGGTTGGGGTGGACCTAACTATGGCTACACCTTC. Residues: CATSTGWGGPNYGYTF.